This T cell receptor (beta chain) was observed in a study of blood T cell repertoires in COVID-19 (dated by TCRdb to the early 2020s). Background for the entire study: The collaborator samples originated in the United States, Italy and Spain and spanned the acute and convalescent phases of COVID-19. Samples came from the ongoing ImmuneRACE study (first 160 participants) plus 1,254 subjects from 6 global collaborators. Deeply sampled blood TCRbeta repertoires from subjects exposed to, actively infected with, or recovered from COVID-19 were included in the dataset. Where available, HLA class I and class II types were obtained from metadata supplied by the sample provider rather than from assay-based typing. The sample metadata nearly always contained a de-identified subject ID, COVID-19 status, age in years and sex. The material from the prospective study consisted of cDNA or gDNA derived from T cells, B-cell-depleted T cells, or PBMCs. The repertoires were released in a freely available public database intended as a resource for research on the immune response to SARS-CoV-2.

On the study overall, not on this receptor specifically: The amount of clinical and demographic metadata varied by source and participant and was provided uncurated.

Concerning this clone itself: Its antigen is still unknown. No much larger clone exists at a distance of one base, and base qualities are not known.

The immunoSEQ Assay, a bias-controlled multiplex PCR, was used to amplify TCRbeta CDR3 regions from genomic DNA. In the paper's pipeline: The number of nucleated cells in each sample was estimated from the amplification of reference gene primers within the assay. Sequence reads were collapsed and filtered to measure the absolute abundance of every unique TCRbeta CDR3 rearrangement. For each sample, productive Simpson clonality was calculated as the square root of Simpson's diversity index across productive rearrangements. TCRdb took over this immuneACCESS table, retaining in-frame rearrangements with V and J assigned. Such tables are incomplete; in checked studies, under half of the missing clones stem from an unresolved V gene, and the remainder is unexplained. V and J calls plus clone size are reproduced from that table; the DNA served to infer D and trimming. For this sample the table gives hundreds of thousands of clones, of which around nine tenths were detected only once. Roughly 8% of the sample comes from the top ten.

Participants in the prospective study were enrolled through a virtual design, were aged roughly 18 to 100 years, and lived in approximately 24 United States geographic areas. In the prospective study, participants were assigned to cohorts based on the clinical history participants reported in a screening survey and a study questionnaire. Recovered participants in ImmuneRACE Cohort 3 were defined by two consecutive negative NP/OP PCR tests, clearance by a healthcare professional, or resolution of symptoms. Mobile phlebotomists in the prospective study collected whole blood, serum and a nasopharyngeal or oropharyngeal swab from every participant. Additional blood draws and questionnaires over an approximately two-month period could optionally be provided by prospective study participants. Before DNA extraction, blood samples from the prospective study were shipped at room temperature or frozen. The receptor was isolated from a woman aged 60-70 years who had recovered from COVID-19. The sample consisted of PBMCs or T cells enriched from blood (not recorded which).

The CDR3 here reads CASSERTGRETQYF. The nucleotide sequence reads as follows: TGTGCCAGCAGTGAAAGGACAGGGAGAGAGACCCAGTACTTC. This sequence uses TRBV6-1 and TRBJ2-5, with 8 bases in between that match TRBD1. Trimming accounts for 2 bases at V and 4 bases at J, while the number of junction bases matched to no gene is 3. CDR1 and CDR2, per the germline V gene, are MNHNS and SASEGT. Including cysteine and phenylalanine, the CDR3 has 14 amino acids. Only the CDR3 portion is preserved as DNA: 42 bases, with reading frame beginning at the first base.